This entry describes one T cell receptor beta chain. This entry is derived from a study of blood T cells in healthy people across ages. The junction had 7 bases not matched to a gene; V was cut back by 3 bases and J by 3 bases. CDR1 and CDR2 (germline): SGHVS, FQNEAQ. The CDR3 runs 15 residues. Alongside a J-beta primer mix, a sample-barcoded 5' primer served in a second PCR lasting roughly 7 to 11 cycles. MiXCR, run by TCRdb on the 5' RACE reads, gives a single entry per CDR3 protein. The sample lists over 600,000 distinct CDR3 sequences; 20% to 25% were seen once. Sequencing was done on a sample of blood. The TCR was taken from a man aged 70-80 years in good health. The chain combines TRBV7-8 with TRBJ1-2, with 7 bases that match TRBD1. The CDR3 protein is CASSFNPGQHYGYTF. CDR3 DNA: TGTGCCAGCAGCTTTAACCCGGGACAGCACTATGGCTACACCTTC.